This TCR beta chain emerged from a study of human T cells and chemical hapten exposure. Time point: patch test 3, about 24 weeks after DPC sensitization. Regarding treatment: therapeutic diphenylcyclopropenone sensitization with weekly scalp DPC. The germline V gene encodes CDR1 SQVTM and CDR2 ANQGSEA. Trimming cost V 4 bases and J 4 bases; bases outside gene matches: 5. CDR3 length equals 13 residues. The study's findings and limits: TCRs exceeding a frequency of 1 in 1000 stayed unchanged under DPC sensitization.

With respect to this clonotype: Its antigen remains unknown.

The library tagged individual cDNA molecules with unique molecular identifiers. TCRdb reprocessed the RACE reads with MiXCR, giving one entry per CDR3 protein. Here the sample spans some 71,000 distinct CDR3 sequences, 8.5% to 14% being singletons. The sample was whole blood, taken in connection with sensitization to the hapten diphenylcyclopropenone (DPC). This TCR was sampled from a woman between 50 and 59 years old with alopecia areata. Some clones in this sample may be carry-over from other donors' samples. The V call is TRBV29-1, the J call TRBJ2-3; 7 nucleotides line up with TRBD1. CDR3 in amino acids: CSVVKGGADTQYF. The CDR3 nucleotides are TGCAGCGTTGTAAAAGGGGGCGCAGATACGCAGTATTTT.